A single sample is the source of the 12 T cell receptor beta chains below, sequenced in a study of T cell repertoires in cytomegalovirus infection. The antigens these receptors bind are not known. MiXCR was run by TCRdb on the reads, yielding one entry per CDR3 protein. The repertoire holds about 890,000 distinct CDR3 sequences, with less than 35% as singletons. The input for sequencing was cultured CD8+ T cells from PBMCs, taken from culture after CMV antigen stimulation. Receptors originate from a human donor in good health (CMV status not recorded). Some clones in this sample may be carry-over from other donors' samples.

The chain couples TRBV29-1 to TRBJ1-2, with 9 bases matching TRBD1. After removal of 8 bases from V and 1 base from J, the junction contained 8 bases not matched to a gene. The CDR3 length is 14 residues. Germline V gives CDR1 SQVTM, CDR2 ANQGSEA. The CDR3 DNA follows: TGCAGCTCGACCGGGACAGGGAATAACTATGGCTACACCTTC. This translates into CSSTGTGNNYGYTF.

This clonotype has a single count. The chain has TRBV5-5 and TRBJ2-3, with D maybe TRBD2 (6 bases). V shed 3 bases and J shed 4 bases, with 24 bases lying between them. The CDR3 runs to 18 residues. In germline, CDR1 is SGHKS, CDR2 YYEKEE (reference sequence). DNA for the CDR3: TGTGCCAGCAGCTCATCGATATTTTCCGGGGGTAATTCAGATACGCAGTATTTT. This gives the protein CASSSSIFSGGNSDTQYF.

The chain has TRBV7-9 and TRBJ1-3; TRBD1 aligns across 9 bases. There are 15 residues in the CDR3. J gave up 2 bases and V 5 bases, and 4 bases lay outside the gene matches. Germline V gives CDR1 SEHNR, CDR2 FQNEAQ (reference sequence). The DNA for the CDR3 is TGTGCCAGCAGCCCACAGGGGGCAGCTGGAAACACCATATATTTT. This translates into CASSPQGAAGNTIYF.

This chain connects TRBV12-3 or TRBV12-4 to TRBJ2-4, with 9 bases identical to TRBD1. The CDR3 is 11 residues long. Germline trimming cut 10 bases from V and 8 bases from J; bases unmatched to any gene: 3. The DNA of the CDR3 is TGTGCCACGTACAGGGGGCACATTCAGTACTTC. This codes for CATYRGHIQYF.

This clonotype was observed at least ten times. One junction end disagrees with the germline gene, perhaps due to a read error. The V and J genes are TRBV7-7 and TRBJ2-2; 8 bases map to TRBD1. This CDR3 is built from 16 residues. Germline V gene sequence: CDR1 SSHAT, CDR2 FNYEAQ (reference sequence). CDR3 loop: CASSLGGTGNTGELFF. CDR3 in DNA: TGTGCTAGCAGCTTAGGCGGGACAGGGAACACCGGGGAGCTGTTTTTT.

In the case of this clonotype: Likely a read error: the CDR3 ends without its conserved phenylalanine or tryptophan. V and J are TRBV6-2 or TRBV6-3 and TRBJ1-5; D gene uncertain. V shed 6 bases and J shed 3 bases, with 12 bases lying between them. The CDR3 has 14 amino acids. Germline V lookup: CDR1 MNHEY, CDR2 SVGEGT. CDR3 DNA sequence: TGTGCCAGCAGACCTGGTGTGTTCAATCAGCCCCAGCATTAT. This codes for CASRPGVFNQPQHY.

This clonotype was found a few times. This chain joins TRBV7-4 and TRBJ2-5, with 11 bases that match TRBD1. CDR1 is SGHVT and CDR2 is SQSDAQ in the germline V gene. V was clipped by 3 bases and J by 4 bases; unmatched bases: 7. CDR3 size: 16 residues. Here the CDR3 DNA reads TGTGCCAGCAGCTTTATAGGACAGGGGGCCGGAGAGACCCAGTACTTC. Its translation: CASSFIGQGAGETQYF.

This clonotype was seen a handful of times. The chain has TRBV6-1 and TRBJ2-7, with 10 positions matching TRBD2. This CDR3 is built from 13 residues. Per germline, CDR1 MNHNS and CDR2 SASEGT. After removal of 6 bases from V and 5 bases from J, the junction contained 4 bases not matched to a gene. The CDR3 sequence: CASSTSGVDEQYV. Here the CDR3 DNA reads TGTGCCAGCAGCACTAGCGGGGTCGACGAGCAGTACGTC.

The genes are TRBV6-6 and TRBJ2-3, with 12 bases lining up with TRBD2. Germline V gives CDR1 MNHNY, CDR2 SVGAGI (reference sequence). V gave up 1 base and J gave up 2 bases; unmatched junction bases: 4. This CDR3 is 17 amino acids long. CDR3 in DNA: TGTGCCAGCAGTTACTTCACTAGCGGGGGGTACACAGATACGCAGTATTTT. It codes for CASSYFTSGGYTDTQYF.

This clonotype has only a few counts. This chain connects TRBV6-8 to TRBJ1-1; D is uncertain. CDR3 length equals 13 residues. Germline-derived CDR1 and CDR2 are MNHGY and SAAAGT. The V end was cut by 4 bases, the J end by 1 base, with 7 bases between. The CDR3 reads CASSSYQNTEAFF. The CDR3 bases are TGTGCCAGCAGTTCGTATCAGAACACTGAAGCTTTCTTT.

This clonotype was seen a few times. The V and J genes are TRBV4-2 and TRBJ2-3; D assignment may be TRBD1 or TRBD2 (7 bases each). Trimming shortened V by 5 bases and J by 5 bases, and 17 bases separated the two germline ends. CDR1 is LGHNA and CDR2 is YNFKEQ in the germline V gene. CDR3 length: 15 residues. Here the CDR3 reads CASSSLDREGDTQYF. CDR3 nucleotide sequence: TGTGCCAGCAGCTCCCTCGACAGGGAGGGAGATACGCAGTATTTT.

The chain is built from TRBV27 and TRBJ2-1; D remains unclear. The CDR3 consists of 14 residues. V lost 5 bases to trimming and J lost 6 bases, with 14 bases between them. CDR1 and CDR2 (germline): MNHEY, SMNVEV (reference sequence). The CDR3 DNA reads TGTGCCAGCAGTCCCCTCGAAGCGAGCAATGAGCAGTTCTTC. Amino acid sequence: CASSPLEASNEQFF.